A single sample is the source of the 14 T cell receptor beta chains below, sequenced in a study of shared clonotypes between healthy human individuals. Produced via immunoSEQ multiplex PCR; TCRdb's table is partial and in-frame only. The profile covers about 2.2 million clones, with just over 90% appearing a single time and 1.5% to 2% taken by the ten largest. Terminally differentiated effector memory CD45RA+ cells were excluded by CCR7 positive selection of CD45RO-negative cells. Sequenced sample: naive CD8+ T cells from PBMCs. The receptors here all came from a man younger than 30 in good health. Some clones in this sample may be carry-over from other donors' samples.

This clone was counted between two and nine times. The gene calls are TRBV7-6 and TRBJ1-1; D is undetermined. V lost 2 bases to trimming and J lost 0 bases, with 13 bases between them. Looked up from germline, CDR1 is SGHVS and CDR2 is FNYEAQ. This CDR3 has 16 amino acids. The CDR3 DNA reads TGTGCCAGCAGCTTATACCCAGACACCATGAACACTGAAGCTTTCTTT. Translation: CASSLYPDTMNTEAFF.

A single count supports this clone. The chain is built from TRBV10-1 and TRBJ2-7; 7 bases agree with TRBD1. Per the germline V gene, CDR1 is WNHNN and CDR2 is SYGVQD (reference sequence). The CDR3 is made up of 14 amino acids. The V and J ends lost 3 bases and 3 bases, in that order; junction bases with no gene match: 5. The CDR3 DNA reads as TGCGCCAGCAGTGAACTGGGACAGCTCTACGAGCAGTACTTC. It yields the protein CASSELGQLYEQYF.

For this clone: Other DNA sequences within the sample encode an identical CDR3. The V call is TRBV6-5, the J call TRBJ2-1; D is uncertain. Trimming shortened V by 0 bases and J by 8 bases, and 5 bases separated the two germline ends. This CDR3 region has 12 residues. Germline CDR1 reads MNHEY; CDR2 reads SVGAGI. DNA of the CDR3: TGTGCCAGCAGTTACTCGTGGGATGAGCAGTTCTTC. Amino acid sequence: CASSYSWDEQFF.

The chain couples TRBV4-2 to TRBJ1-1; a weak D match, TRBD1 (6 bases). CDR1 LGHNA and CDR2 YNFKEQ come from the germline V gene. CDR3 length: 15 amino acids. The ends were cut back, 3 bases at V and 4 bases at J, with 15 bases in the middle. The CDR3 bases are TGTGCCAGCAGCCAGGATACAGGGTTTGGCACTGAAGCTTTCTTT. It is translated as CASSQDTGFGTEAFF.

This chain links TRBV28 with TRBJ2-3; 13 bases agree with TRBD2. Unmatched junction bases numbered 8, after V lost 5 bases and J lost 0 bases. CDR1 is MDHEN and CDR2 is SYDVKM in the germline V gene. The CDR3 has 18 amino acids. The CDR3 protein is CASSPPGLAGPSTDTQYF. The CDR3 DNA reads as TGTGCCAGCAGTCCTCCGGGACTAGCGGGGCCGAGCACAGATACGCAGTATTTT.

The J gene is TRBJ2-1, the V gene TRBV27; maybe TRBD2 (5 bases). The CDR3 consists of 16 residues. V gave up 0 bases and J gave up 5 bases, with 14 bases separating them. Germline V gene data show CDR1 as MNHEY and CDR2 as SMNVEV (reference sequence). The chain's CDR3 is CASSLSAGGGHNEQFF. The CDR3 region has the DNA TGTGCCAGCAGTTTATCGGCGGGTGGAGGACACAATGAGCAGTTCTTC.

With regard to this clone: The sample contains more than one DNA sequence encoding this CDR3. The CDR3 loop reads CASSSPLGTEAFF. In nucleotides, the CDR3 is TGTGCCAGCAGTTCCCCCCTCGGCACTGAAGCTTTCTTT. V and J are TRBV7-9 and TRBJ1-1, with D uncertain. The V and J ends lost 6 bases and 4 bases respectively, with 12 bases between them. The CDR3 is 13 residues long. Germline CDR1 and CDR2: SEHNR and FQNEAQ (reference sequence).

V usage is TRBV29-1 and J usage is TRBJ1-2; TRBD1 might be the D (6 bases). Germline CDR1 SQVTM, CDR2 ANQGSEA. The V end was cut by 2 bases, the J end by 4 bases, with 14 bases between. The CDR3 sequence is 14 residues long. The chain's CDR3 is CSVEQTGSSYGYTF. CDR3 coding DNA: TGCAGCGTTGAACAAACAGGGTCCAGCTATGGCTACACCTTC.

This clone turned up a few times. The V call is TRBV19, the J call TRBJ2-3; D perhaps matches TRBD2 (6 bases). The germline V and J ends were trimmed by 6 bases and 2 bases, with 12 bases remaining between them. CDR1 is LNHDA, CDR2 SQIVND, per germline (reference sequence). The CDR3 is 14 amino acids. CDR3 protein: CASRVGTFTDTQYF. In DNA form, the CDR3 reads TGTGCCAGTAGAGTAGGGACTTTCACAGATACGCAGTATTTT.

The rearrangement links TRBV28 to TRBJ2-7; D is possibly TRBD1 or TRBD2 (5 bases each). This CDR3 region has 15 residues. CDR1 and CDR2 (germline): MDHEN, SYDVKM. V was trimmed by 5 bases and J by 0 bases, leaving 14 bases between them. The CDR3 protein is CASSTRWGSSYEQYF. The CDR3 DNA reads TGTGCCAGCAGTACCCGGTGGGGGAGCTCCTACGAGCAGTACTTC.

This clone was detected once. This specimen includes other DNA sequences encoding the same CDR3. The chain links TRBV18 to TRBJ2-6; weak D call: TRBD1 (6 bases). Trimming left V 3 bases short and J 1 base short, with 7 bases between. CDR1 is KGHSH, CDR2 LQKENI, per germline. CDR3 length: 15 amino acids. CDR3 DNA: TGTGCCAGCTCACCCGACAGGTCTGGGGCCAACGTCCTGACTTTC. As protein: CASSPDRSGANVLTF.

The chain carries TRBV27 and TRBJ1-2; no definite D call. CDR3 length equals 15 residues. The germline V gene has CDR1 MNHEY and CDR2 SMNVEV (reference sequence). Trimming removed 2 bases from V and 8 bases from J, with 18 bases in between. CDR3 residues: CASSLGRTPIGGYTF. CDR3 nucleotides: TGTGCCAGCAGTTTAGGCAGGACCCCTATTGGGGGCTACACCTTC.

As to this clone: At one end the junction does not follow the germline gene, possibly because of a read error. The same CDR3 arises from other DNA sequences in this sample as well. The CDR3 here is CASSEAGYSNQPQHF. CDR3 in DNA: TGCGCCAGCAGCGAGGCAGGCTATAGCAATCAGCCCCAGCATTTT. The rearrangement uses TRBV9 and TRBJ1-5, with D unresolved. This CDR3 spans 15 amino acids. Germline-derived CDR1 and CDR2 are SGDLS and YYNGEE.

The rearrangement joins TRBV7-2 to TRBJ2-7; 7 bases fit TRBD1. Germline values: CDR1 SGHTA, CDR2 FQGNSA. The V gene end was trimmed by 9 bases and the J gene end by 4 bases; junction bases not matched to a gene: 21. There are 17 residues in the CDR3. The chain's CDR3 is CASPLRVSQGEWYEQYF. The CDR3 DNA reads TGTGCCAGTCCCTTAAGGGTCTCGCAGGGGGAGTGGTACGAGCAGTACTTC.